The 25 T cell receptor beta chains reported below all come from one sample, sequenced in a study of beta chain features in type 1 diabetes. The whole isolated RNA underwent reverse transcription, so sequencing captured expressed TCRB transcripts. Some clones are missing from TCRdb's copy, which holds only in-frame ones; the method was immunoSEQ multiplex PCR. The table lists about 320,000 clones, around 13% of them singletons. The sample was central memory CD4+ T cells from blood. Source of these receptors: a man between 25 and 39 years old in good health.

This chain uses TRBV7-7 with TRBJ1-5, with TRBD1 matching 11 bases. The CDR3 spans 14 residues. With V trimmed by 4 bases and J by 7 bases, 3 bases remained unmatched. CDR1 and CDR2 from the germline V gene are SSHAT and FNYEAQ (reference sequence). The CDR3 here is CASSSGQGAQPQHF. DNA for the CDR3: TGTGCCAGCAGCTCCGGACAGGGGGCCCAGCCCCAGCATTTT.

This clone was counted only a few times. The chain recombines TRBV7-2 with TRBJ2-1, with a tentative D call TRBD2 (5 bases). CDR3 length: 15 amino acids. V lost 5 bases, J lost 2 bases, and 13 bases lay in between. Germline V gene lookup returns CDR1 SGHTA and CDR2 FQGNSA. CDR3 in amino acids: CASSRTSYPYNEQFF. The DNA for the CDR3 is TGTGCCAGCAGCAGAACTAGTTACCCCTACAATGAGCAGTTCTTC.

Regarding this clone: The sample holds other DNA sequences that translate to the same CDR3. CDR3 amino acids: CASSDRGYGYTF. CDR3 coding DNA: TGTGCCAGCAGTGACAGGGGATATGGCTACACCTTC. The chain couples TRBV2 to TRBJ1-2, with a tentative D call TRBD1 (6 bases). Per germline, CDR1 SNHLY and CDR2 FYNNEI. The ends were cut back, 3 bases at V and 5 bases at J, with 7 bases in the middle. This CDR3 has 12 residues.

In this sample, this clone turned up a few times. The chain carries TRBV10-2 and TRBJ2-1; 9 bases are shared with TRBD2. The CDR3 length is 14 residues. The ends lost 6 bases at V and 10 bases at J; junction bases unmatched: 10. Germline assignment: CDR1 WSHSY and CDR2 SAAADI. Here the CDR3 reads CASRGLAGTSEQFF. The CDR3 coding sequence is TGCGCCAGCAGGGGTCTAGCGGGGACAAGCGAGCAGTTCTTC.

This clone was recorded many times. The chain employs TRBV4-3 and TRBJ1-1, with 8 bases lining up with TRBD1. The germline CDR1 and CDR2 sequences are LGHNA and YSLEER. Losses at the gene ends were 5 bases for V and 4 bases for J; bases not matched to a gene: 6. The CDR3 runs to 14 residues. The CDR3 reads CASSRTTGATEAFF. The CDR3 region has the DNA TGCGCCAGCAGCAGGACGACAGGGGCCACTGAAGCTTTCTTT.

This clone was recorded at least ten times. The V and J genes are TRBV6-6 and TRBJ2-7, with D possibly matching TRBD1 (6 bases). The CDR3 runs 14 residues. Between the trimmed V and J ends, which lost 5 bases and 6 bases, there was a span of 17 bases. The germline CDR1 and CDR2 sequences are MNHNY and SVGAGI (reference sequence). The CDR3 spells CASSLETPGAEQYV. In DNA, the CDR3 is TGTGCCAGCAGTCTCGAGACCCCAGGGGCCGAGCAGTACGTC.

This clone was seen at least ten times. The gene calls are TRBV29-1 and TRBJ1-1; D unresolved. There are 14 residues in the CDR3. Germline loops: CDR1 SQVTM, CDR2 ANQGSEA. Trimming shortened V by 7 bases and J by 0 bases, and 15 bases separated the two germline ends. The CDR3 DNA is TGCAGCGCCGCGGGGTCAGCAATGAACACTGAAGCTTTCTTT. It translates to CSAAGSAMNTEAFF.

This chain links TRBV5-6 with TRBJ2-7, with D unclear. This CDR3 is built from 14 residues. Germline V gene lookup returns CDR1 SGHDT and CDR2 YYEEEE. V was shortened by 0 bases and J by 0 bases, with 7 bases between the two germline ends. CDR3 nucleotide sequence: TGTGCCAGCAGCTTGGTCCCGAGCTCCTACGAGCAGTACTTC. Amino acid sequence: CASSLVPSSYEQYF.

CDR3 sequence: CASSPGPGNTIYF. The CDR3 DNA is TGTGCCAGTAGTCCAGGGCCGGGAAACACCATATATTTT. The chain couples TRBV19 to TRBJ1-3, with D maybe TRBD1 (5 bases). Germline-derived CDR1 and CDR2 are LNHDA and SQIVND (reference sequence). The CDR3 totals 13 residues. The V end was cut by 5 bases, the J end by 4 bases, with 9 bases between.

This clone has a handful of counts. The chain is built from TRBV7-7 and TRBJ2-7, with D possibly being TRBD1 (6 bases). The CDR3 spans 12 residues. Trimming took 5 bases from V and 7 from J, leaving 12 bases between them. Germline CDR1 and CDR2: SSHAT and FNYEAQ (reference sequence). The CDR3 region has the DNA TGTGCCAGCAGCCTCACAGGGCAAGAGCAGTACTTC. It codes for CASSLTGQEQYF. Full variable domain (missing parts from reference TRBV7-7 and TRBJ2-7): GAGVSQSPRYKVTKRGQDVTLRCDPISSHATLYWYQQALGQGPEFLTYFNYEAQPDKSGLPSDRFSAERPEGSISTLTIQRTEQRDSAMYRCASSLTGQEQYFGPGTRLTVT.

This clone has just a few counts. Different DNA sequences within this sample yield the same CDR3. The chain joins TRBV6-1 to TRBJ1-2, with D uncertain. Trimming cost V 2 bases and J 4 bases, with 5 bases left between them. This CDR3 contains 12 residues. Germline V gene sequence: CDR1 MNHNS, CDR2 SASEGT. The chain's CDR3 is CASSERAYGYTF. The CDR3 nucleotides read TGTGCCAGCAGTGAAAGGGCCTATGGCTACACCTTC.

This chain links TRBV7-9 with TRBJ2-3; 7 nucleotides line up with TRBD2. With 3 bases clipped from V and 6 bases from J, the junction kept 9 bases outside the gene matches. There are 15 residues in the CDR3. Germline V lookup: CDR1 SEHNR, CDR2 FQNEAQ (reference sequence). In nucleotides, the CDR3 is TGTGCCAGCAGCTTGGAGGGAGGGATAAGGGATACGCAGTATTTT. Translating gives CASSLEGGIRDTQYF.

The chain recombines TRBV19 with TRBJ1-5; D possibly corresponds to TRBD1 (5 bases). CDR3 length: 16 residues. The V gene lost 2 bases and the J gene lost 6 bases, with 17 bases spanning the gap. Germline V gives CDR1 LNHDA, CDR2 SQIVND (reference sequence). Here the CDR3 DNA reads TGTGCCAGTAGTATATGGGCAGTAGGGGTCCCTCAGCCCCAGCATTTT. This translates into CASSIWAVGVPQPQHF.

This chain uses TRBV11-2 with TRBJ2-7; D is unclear. The V end lost 1 base, the J end lost 3 bases, and 13 bases lay between the germline ends. Germline values: CDR1 SGHAT, CDR2 FQNNGV. The CDR3 is 15 residues long. Written as DNA, the CDR3 is TGTGCCAGCAGCTTAGGGCAACCTGGAATCTACGAGCAGTACGTC. Translating it yields CASSLGQPGIYEQYV.

This clone was seen a few times. The chain is built from TRBV5-6 and TRBJ2-1, with D possibly being TRBD1 (5 bases). V dropped 6 bases and J dropped 4 bases, with 20 bases sitting between them. The CDR3 sequence is 16 residues long. The V gene's germline CDR1 is SGHDT and CDR2 YYEEEE. CDR3 sequence: CASTRGAAKLYNEQFF. In nucleotides, the CDR3 is TGTGCCAGCACCCGTGGGGCGGCAAAACTGTACAATGAGCAGTTCTTC.

This clone was recorded a few times. The genes are TRBV6-5 and TRBJ1-2; 9 nucleotides line up with TRBD1. The CDR3 has 14 residues. V lost 5 bases, J lost 3 bases, and 4 bases stayed unmatched. Germline values: CDR1 MNHEY, CDR2 SVGAGI. The DNA for the CDR3 is TGTGCCAGCAGTAGGGACAGGGCCGACTATGGCTACACCTTC. It is translated as CASSRDRADYGYTF.

This sequence joins TRBV6-4 and TRBJ1-2; no definite D call. V was clipped by 2 bases and J by 5 bases, with 6 bases between them. The CDR3 is made up of 12 amino acids. Germline values: CDR1 MRHNA, CDR2 SNTAGT. The CDR3 loop is CASSDPGYGYTF. CDR3 bases: TGTGCCAGCAGTGACCCTGGGTATGGCTACACCTTC.

The CDR3 nucleotides are TGTGCCTGGAGTGTACCCTGGGACAGTTGGTATGGCTACACCTTC. It specifies CAWSVPWDSWYGYTF. The V call is TRBV30, the J call TRBJ1-2; 7 bases are shared with TRBD1. The CDR3 is 15 residues long. Trimming took 0 bases from V and 5 from J; bases not matched to a gene: 9. CDR1 and CDR2 (germline): GTSNPN, SVGIG (reference sequence).

This clone was found many times. The chain carries TRBV15 and TRBJ2-4; D remains unclear. V shed 0 bases and J shed 12 bases, with 9 bases lying between them. CDR3 size: 12 residues. From germline, CDR1 is LNHNV and CDR2 YYDKDF (reference sequence). In DNA form, the CDR3 reads TGTGCCACCAGCAGAGATTTTGACTCTCAGTACTTC. It encodes CATSRDFDSQYF.

This clone came up a few times. CDR3 DNA: TGCGCCAGCAGCTTGGTTGGCGGGGCGGGCAATGAGCAGTTCTTC. It codes for CASSLVGGAGNEQFF. This sequence joins TRBV5-1 and TRBJ2-1, with D perhaps matching TRBD2 (6 bases). The germline CDR1 and CDR2 sequences are SGHRS and YFSETQ. V gave up 0 bases and J gave up 6 bases, with 13 bases separating them. CDR3 length equals 15 residues.

This clone was counted a few times. The chain joins TRBV4-2 to TRBJ1-5; D might be TRBD1 (6 bases). Trimming pared 1 base from V and 2 bases from J, leaving 18 bases between. CDR3 size: 18 residues. Per the germline V gene, CDR1 is LGHNA and CDR2 is YNFKEQ. DNA of the CDR3: TGTGCCAGCAGCCAAGCGAGAGGAGGGGGTCAAGGCAATCAGCCCCAGCATTTT. The encoded protein is CASSQARGGGQGNQPQHF.

The chain uses TRBV4-1 and TRBJ1-2; TRBD1 matches at 7 bases. Per germline, CDR1 MGHRA and CDR2 YSYEKL. The CDR3 contains 15 residues. V lost 2 bases to trimming and J lost 4 bases; unmatched junction nucleotides: 7. CDR3 sequence (DNA): TGCGCCAGCAGCCAACCCAACAGGGGACCCTATGGCTACACCTTC. Its translation is CASSQPNRGPYGYTF.

This clone was counted at least ten times. The chain recombines TRBV18 with TRBJ2-3, with D perhaps matching TRBD1 (6 bases). The CDR3 covers 12 residues. Between the trimmed V and J ends, which lost 5 bases and 5 bases, there was a span of 8 bases. Germline V gives CDR1 KGHSH, CDR2 LQKENI. The CDR3 coding sequence is TGTGCCAGCTCAGCAGGGGAAGATACGCAGTATTTT. Translation gives CASSAGEDTQYF. The entire variable domain, with the rest obtained from reference TRBV18 and TRBJ2-3, is as follows: NAGVMQNPRHLVRRRGQEARLRCSPMKGHSHVYWYRQLPEEGLKFMVYLQKENIIDESGMPKERFSAEFPKEGPSILRIQQVVRGDSAAYFCASSAGEDTQYFGPGTRLTVL.

The V and J genes are TRBV6-5 and TRBJ1-5; the D gene is possibly TRBD1 (6 bases). The CDR3 contains 13 residues. Trimming pared 2 bases from V and 7 bases from J, leaving 9 bases between. Germline values: CDR1 MNHEY, CDR2 SVGAGI. The CDR3 is CASSYDRRQPQHF. DNA of the CDR3: TGTGCCAGCAGTTACGACAGGCGACAGCCCCAGCATTTT.

The sample holds a few counts of this clone. The chain uses TRBV11-3 and TRBJ2-2; 10 bases are shared with TRBD2. The CDR3 loop spans 13 amino acids. CDR1 and CDR2 (germline): SGHNT, YENEEA. Losses at the gene ends were 5 bases for V and 6 bases for J; bases not matched to a gene: 0. CDR3 region: CASSLAGAGELFF. In nucleotides, the CDR3 is TGTGCCAGCAGCCTAGCGGGAGCCGGGGAGCTGTTTTTT.